Sequencing of this T cell receptor (beta chain) was carried out in a study of blood T cells in healthy people across ages. Together with a sample-barcoded 5' primer, a J-beta primer mix was included in a second PCR lasting 7 to 11 cycles. TCRdb used MiXCR to reprocess the 5' RACE reads, holding one entry per CDR3 protein. The table shows 600,000 or so distinct CDR3 sequences, with about 30% occurring only once. The CDR3 sequence is 14 residues long. Germline-derived CDR1 and CDR2 are SGDLS and YYNGEE. V was cut by 4 bases and J by 3 bases, with 13 bases left in between. Study-wide results and caveats: Aged donors had fewer naive CD4+ cells and lower diversity than long-lived donors.

This clonotype was observed at least ten times. Its specificity is not known. The clonotype originates from an elderly woman in good health. Sequenced material: blood. This chain links TRBV9 with TRBJ1-2; D remains ambiguous. The CDR3 reads CASSSRLTDYGYTF. CDR3 coding DNA: TGTGCCAGCAGCTCTCGCCTAACCGACTATGGCTACACCTTC.